One sample yielded the 27 T cell receptor beta chains listed below, sequenced in a study of blood T cell repertoires in COVID-19. Method: immunoSEQ multiplex PCR; TCRdb's copy keeps in-frame clones and lacks some. The sample shows approximately 270,000 clones, about 91% of them seen only once. Sequencing was performed on PBMCs or T cells enriched from blood (not recorded which). These receptors were collected from a human donor in a cohort exposed to, infected with or recovered from COVID-19 (not recorded which). The donor label of this sample is uncertain.

The genes are TRBV3-1 (or the pseudogene TRBV3-2) and TRBJ2-5, with D possibly matching TRBD2 (6 bases). The CDR3 length is 14 residues. CDR1 and CDR2 from the germline V gene are LGHDT and YNNKEL (reference sequence). V was shortened by 2 bases and J by 5 bases, with 12 bases between the two germline ends. CDR3 amino acids: CASSQRPGVETQYF. The DNA of the CDR3 is TGTGCCAGCAGCCAAAGGCCGGGGGTGGAGACCCAGTACTTC.

This sequence joins TRBV11-3 and TRBJ2-2; TRBD1 is a possible D gene (5 bases). The CDR3 has 14 residues. The germline V and J ends were trimmed by 3 bases and 5 bases, with 10 bases remaining between them. Germline-derived CDR1 and CDR2 are SGHNT and YENEEA. CDR3 sequence: CASSLGRGTGELFF. The CDR3 DNA sequence: TGTGCCAGCAGCTTGGGTAGGGGAACCGGGGAGCTGTTTTTT.

The genes are TRBV19 and TRBJ2-3; 8 nucleotides align to TRBD1. This CDR3 is 12 amino acids long. V gave up 8 bases and J gave up 2 bases; unmatched junction bases: 0. Germline V gene lookup returns CDR1 LNHDA and CDR2 SQIVND (reference sequence). The CDR3 loop reads CASQGATDTQYF. Here the CDR3 DNA reads TGTGCCAGTCAGGGGGCCACAGATACGCAGTATTTT.

V usage is TRBV5-1 and J usage is TRBJ2-3, with TRBD2 matching over 12 bases. Trimming took 0 bases from V and 5 from J; bases not matched to a gene: 7. Germline V gives CDR1 SGHRS, CDR2 YFSETQ. The CDR3 has 17 residues. The CDR3 DNA reads TGCGCCAGCAGCTTGGACGGACTAGCGGGGAGGGGAGATACGCAGTATTTT. The encoded protein is CASSLDGLAGRGDTQYF.

The chain has TRBV4-2 and TRBJ2-2; D is uncertain. V was cut by 0 bases and J by 4 bases, with 6 bases left in between. Germline V gene data show CDR1 as LGHNA and CDR2 as YNFKEQ. The length of the CDR3 is 14 residues. The CDR3: CASSQEESTGELFF. In DNA form, the CDR3 reads TGTGCCAGCAGCCAAGAAGAGTCCACCGGGGAGCTGTTTTTT.

The J gene is TRBJ1-4, the V gene TRBV5-5, with 7 bases aligning to TRBD1. Germline CDR1 and CDR2: SGHKS and YYEKEE (reference sequence). The CDR3 covers 16 residues. J gave up 0 bases and V 4 bases, and 6 bases lay outside the gene matches. Written as DNA, the CDR3 is TGTGCCAGCAGCCGGGACAGACTTTCAACTAATGAAAAACTGTTTTTT. Protein product: CASSRDRLSTNEKLFF.

CDR3 bases: TGTGCCAGCAGCTCTTCCCAAATTAGCCCTGAGCAGTTCTTC. This sequence encodes CASSSSQISPEQFF. The V call is TRBV7-9, the J call TRBJ2-1; D unclear. Germline-derived CDR1 and CDR2 are SEHNR and FQNEAQ (reference sequence). Between the trimmed V and J ends, which lost 4 bases and 9 bases, there was a span of 16 bases. There are 14 residues in the CDR3.

V and J are TRBV25-1 and TRBJ1-3, with unresolved D. The CDR3 is 14 amino acids. Trimming shortened V by 4 bases and J by 4 bases, and 11 bases separated the two germline ends. CDR1 MGHDK and CDR2 SYGVNS come from the germline V gene. The CDR3 loop is CASSGRAAGNTIYF. In DNA form, the CDR3 reads TGTGCCAGCAGTGGTAGAGCGGCCGGAAACACCATATATTTT.

This rearrangement joins TRBV5-5 to TRBJ2-1; D is perhaps TRBD2 (5 bases). The CDR3 covers 18 residues. CDR1 SGHKS and CDR2 YYEKEE come from the germline V gene (reference sequence). Trimming pared 1 base from V and 4 bases from J, leaving 21 bases between. CDR3 loop: CASSLRQPEVFGYNEQFF. The CDR3 DNA reads as TGTGCCAGCAGCTTGCGCCAGCCGGAGGTCTTCGGGTACAATGAGCAGTTCTTC.

The V gene is TRBV25-1, the J gene TRBJ2-1, with 7 bases fitting TRBD1. The CDR3 has 15 amino acids. J gave up 7 bases and V 4 bases, and 10 bases lay outside the gene matches. Per the germline V gene, CDR1 is MGHDK and CDR2 is SYGVNS. The CDR3 DNA sequence: TGTGCCAGCAGTGCCAGAGGGGACAGTAGGAATGAGCAGTTCTTC. As protein: CASSARGDSRNEQFF.

The chain has TRBV5-4 and TRBJ1-1; D remains unclear. The CDR3 is 14 residues long. Germline CDR1 and CDR2: SGHNT and YYREEE (reference sequence). Trimming removed 0 bases from V and 0 bases from J, with 6 bases in between. The CDR3 DNA reads TGTGCCAGCAGCTTGGAACTAATGAACACTGAAGCTTTCTTT. Translating it yields CASSLELMNTEAFF.

J is TRBJ2-5 and V is TRBV14; perhaps TRBD2 as D (6 bases). This CDR3 region has 13 residues. Trimming left V 1 base short and J 11 bases short, with 14 bases between. CDR1 and CDR2 from the germline V gene are SGHDN and FVKESK. The DNA of the CDR3 is TGTGCCAGCAGCCAAGGCCGGGGAGGACGGCAGTACTTC. Residues: CASSQGRGGRQYF.

The CDR3 DNA is TGTGCCAGCAGTCCTAGAGCGGGGACCCGTACGTTCTTC. The encoded protein is CASSPRAGTRTFF. The V gene is TRBV27, the J gene TRBJ2-1; 7 bases are a match to TRBD2. From germline, CDR1 is MNHEY and CDR2 SMNVEV (reference sequence). Trimming at V came to 5 bases and at J to 15 bases, leaving 13 bases not matched to a gene. CDR3 length: 13 residues.

The chain joins TRBV9 to TRBJ2-1; 9 positions match TRBD2. CDR1 SGDLS and CDR2 YYNGEE come from the germline V gene. The CDR3 has 16 amino acids. J gave up 7 bases and V 4 bases, and 12 bases lay outside the gene matches. CDR3 in amino acids: CASSKLAGALVNEQFF. DNA of the CDR3: TGTGCCAGCAGCAAATTAGCGGGGGCCCTAGTAAATGAGCAGTTCTTC.

This clone showed up just a few times. The CDR3 nucleotides read TGTGCCAGCAGTTCAGGGGTGGGTGAAAAACTGTTTTTT. This sequence encodes CASSSGVGEKLFF. V and J are TRBV28 and TRBJ1-4; tentative D call: TRBD1 (6 bases). V was trimmed by 4 bases and J by 7 bases, leaving 10 bases between them. Germline CDR1 MDHEN, CDR2 SYDVKM. This CDR3 is 13 amino acids long.

V is TRBV24-1 and J is TRBJ2-5, with 9 bases matching TRBD1. The germline gives CDR1 KGHDR, CDR2 SFDVKD. The CDR3 contains 15 residues. Trimming cost V 3 bases and J 10 bases; bases outside gene matches: 11. CDR3 residues: CATSDIGTGLMRQYF. The CDR3 DNA sequence: TGTGCCACCAGTGATATCGGGACAGGGTTGATGCGCCAGTACTTC.

This chain links TRBV10-3 with TRBJ1-5; 9 nucleotides agree with TRBD1. CDR3 length: 15 residues. The germline gives CDR1 ENHRY, CDR2 SYGVKD. Unmatched junction bases numbered 9, after V lost 6 bases and J lost 6 bases. CDR3 residues: CAISAGTGTGQPQHF. CDR3 sequence (DNA): TGTGCCATCAGCGCTGGGACAGGGACCGGTCAGCCCCAGCATTTT.

This clone was observed a single time. V usage is TRBV7-9 and J usage is TRBJ1-5; 8 bases match TRBD1. The junction had 5 bases not matched to a gene; V was cut back by 10 bases and J by 3 bases. The CDR3 totals 13 residues. Germline V gene sequence: CDR1 SEHNR, CDR2 FQNEAQ (reference sequence). The CDR3 DNA sequence: TGTGCCACGAACCAGGGGGCCAATCAGCCCCAGCATTTT. As protein: CATNQGANQPQHF.

The rearrangement links TRBV30 to TRBJ1-5; D unclear. The V and J ends lost 1 base and 5 bases respectively, with 9 bases between them. In germline, CDR1 is GTSNPN, CDR2 SVGIG (reference sequence). This CDR3 comprises 13 residues. In DNA, the CDR3 is TGTGCCTGGAGTGCATTAGAGGATCAGCCCCAGCATTTT. This sequence encodes CAWSALEDQPQHF. Full variable domain (outside the CDR3, taken from reference TRBV30 and TRBJ1-5): SQTIHQWPATLVQPVGSPLSLECTVEGTSNPNLYWYRQAAGRGLQLLFYSVGIGQISSEVPQNLSASRPQDRQFILSSKKLLLSDSGFYLCAWSALEDQPQHFGDGTRLSIL.

In this sample, this clone turned up a few times. The chain couples TRBV19 to TRBJ1-3; TRBD1 aligns across 8 bases. The germline V gene encodes CDR1 LNHDA and CDR2 SQIVND (reference sequence). Trimming removed 5 bases from V and 3 bases from J; junction bases left unmatched: 6. The CDR3 spans 15 residues. DNA of the CDR3: TGTGCCAGTAGTGCGACAGGGGCCGTTGGAAACACCATATATTTT. Its translation is CASSATGAVGNTIYF.

The chain has TRBV2 and TRBJ1-6; unclear D gene. This CDR3 region has 12 residues. CDR1 and CDR2 (germline): SNHLY, FYNNEI. V was clipped by 11 bases and J by 9 bases, with 14 bases between them. The CDR3 protein is CASGRVGSPLHF. The CDR3 DNA reads TGTGCCTCTGGGAGGGTCGGTTCACCCCTCCACTTT.

The rearrangement joins TRBV28 to TRBJ1-3; the D is unclear. This CDR3 spans 14 amino acids. Trimming pared 5 bases from V and 4 bases from J, leaving 12 bases between. In germline, CDR1 is MDHEN, CDR2 SYDVKM. CDR3 amino acids: CASSAGLGGNTIYF. The CDR3 DNA reads TGTGCCAGCAGTGCGGGGTTGGGAGGAAACACCATATATTTT.

This clone was recorded only once. The chain uses TRBV18 and TRBJ2-7; 9 positions agree with TRBD1. J gave up 2 bases and V 2 bases, and 7 bases lay outside the gene matches. CDR1 and CDR2 (germline): KGHSH, LQKENI. The CDR3 extends over 16 amino acids. The chain's CDR3 is CASSPTGGRLAYEQYF. The CDR3, as DNA: TGTGCCAGCTCACCAACAGGGGGCCGCCTCGCCTACGAGCAGTACTTC.

The chain links TRBV25-1 to TRBJ1-4; D not resolved. The germline gives CDR1 MGHDK, CDR2 SYGVNS. The CDR3 has 15 amino acids. The V end was cut by 2 bases, the J end by 4 bases, with 11 bases between. The CDR3: CASSEGSRVNEKLFF. CDR3 coding DNA: TGTGCCAGCAGTGAAGGTTCGAGGGTTAATGAAAAACTGTTTTTT.

This chain joins TRBV4-1 and TRBJ1-2; D is unresolved. V dropped 1 base and J dropped 3 bases, with 3 bases sitting between them. CDR1 is MGHRA, CDR2 YSYEKL, per germline. The CDR3 is made up of 12 amino acids. The CDR3 bases are TGCGCCAGCAGCCAAGCGGACTATGGCTACACCTTC. It translates to CASSQADYGYTF.

V is TRBV3-1 (or the pseudogene TRBV3-2) and J is TRBJ2-7; D unclear. Trimming took off 3 bases at V and 5 bases at J, with 8 bases between the two ends. Germline assignment: CDR1 LGHDT and CDR2 YNNKEL (reference sequence). The CDR3 totals 12 residues. CDR3 coding DNA: TGTGCCAGCAGCCATCCCCGCGACGAGCAGTACTTC. Translation: CASSHPRDEQYF.

This clone was recorded a few times. The rearrangement links TRBV7-9 to TRBJ1-1; D remains unclear. Germline loops: CDR1 SEHNR, CDR2 FQNEAQ (reference sequence). The length of the CDR3 is 15 residues. V was cut by 5 bases and J by 4 bases, with 17 bases left in between. The CDR3 nucleotides are TGTGCCAGCAGCCCACACAGATCCGTTGGCACTGAAGCTTTCTTT. Amino acid sequence: CASSPHRSVGTEAFF.